The rows below give T cell receptor beta chains drawn from one sample of a study of Graves' ophthalmopathy and Graves' hyperthyroidism. TCRdb reprocessed the multiplex PCR reads via MiXCR and lists one record per CDR3 protein. The sample contains about 620,000 distinct CDR3 sequences, 22% of which appear only once. The sample comprised peripheral blood. These receptors all come from a woman between 18 and 29 years old with stable Graves' hyperthyroidism. Some clones in this sample may be carry-over from other donors' samples. CDR3s leave out the opening cysteine and the closing phenylalanine or tryptophan. Fields, in order: V gene, clone size, CDR3 length, J gene, CDR3 protein. Size values are once, few and many counts, or a class for expanded clones, and some rows have none.

>TRBV12-3/TRBV12-4|many|11|TRBJ2-5
ASGRLAEETQY
>TRBV7-2|.|10|TRBJ2-7
ACSSDLYEQY
>TRBV2|many|11|TRBJ1-1
ANRQGPYTEAF
>TRBV15|many|13|TRBJ2-7
ATSRERDGSYEQY
>TRBV5-6|.|14|TRBJ1-1
ASSLAGRVTNTEAF
>TRBV5-1|many|14|TRBJ1-5
ASSLGGSYSNQPQH
>TRBV6-5|few|12|TRBJ2-5
ASSYSAGRETQY
>TRBV24-1|once|13|TRBJ2-2
ATSEDSSNTGELF
>TRBV12-3/TRBV12-4|.|11|TRBJ1-5
ASSYSWNQPQH
>TRBV6-1|.|13|TRBJ1-5
ASTRQGMGNQPQH
>TRBV7-2|many|12|TRBJ2-7
ASSLSGGRGEQY
>TRBV7-2|many|13|TRBJ2-7
ASSVRGGQVYEQY
>TRBV6-1|many|11|TRBJ2-5
ASSDELALAQY